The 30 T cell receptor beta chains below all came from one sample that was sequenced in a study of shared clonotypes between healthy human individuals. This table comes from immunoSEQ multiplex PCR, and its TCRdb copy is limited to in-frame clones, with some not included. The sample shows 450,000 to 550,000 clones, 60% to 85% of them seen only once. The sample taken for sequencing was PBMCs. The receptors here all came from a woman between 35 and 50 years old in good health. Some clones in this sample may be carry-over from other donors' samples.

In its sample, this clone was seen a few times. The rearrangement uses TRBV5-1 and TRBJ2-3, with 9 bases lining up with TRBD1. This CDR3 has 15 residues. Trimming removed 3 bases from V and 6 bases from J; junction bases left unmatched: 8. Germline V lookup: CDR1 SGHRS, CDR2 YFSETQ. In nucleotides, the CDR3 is TGCGCCAGCAGCTATGGGACAGGGATTAGTGATACGCAGTATTTT. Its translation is CASSYGTGISDTQYF. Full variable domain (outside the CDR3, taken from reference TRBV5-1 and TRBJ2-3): KAGVTQTPRYLIKTRGQQVTLSCSPISGHRSVSWYQQTPGQGLQFLFEYFSETQRNKGNFPGRFSGRQFSNSRSEMNVSTLELGDSALYLCASSYGTGISDTQYFGPGTRLTVL.

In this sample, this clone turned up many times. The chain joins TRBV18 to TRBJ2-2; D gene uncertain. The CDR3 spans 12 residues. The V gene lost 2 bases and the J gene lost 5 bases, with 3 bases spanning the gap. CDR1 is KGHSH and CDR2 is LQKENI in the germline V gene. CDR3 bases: TGTGCCAGCTCACCAGGAACCGGGGAGCTGTTTTTT. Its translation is CASSPGTGELFF.

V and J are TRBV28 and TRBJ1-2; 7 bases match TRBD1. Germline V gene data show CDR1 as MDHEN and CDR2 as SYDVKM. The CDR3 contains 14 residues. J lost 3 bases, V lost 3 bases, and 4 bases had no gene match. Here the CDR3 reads CASSFRDRDYGYTF. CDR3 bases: TGTGCCAGCAGTTTCCGGGACAGAGACTATGGCTACACCTTC.

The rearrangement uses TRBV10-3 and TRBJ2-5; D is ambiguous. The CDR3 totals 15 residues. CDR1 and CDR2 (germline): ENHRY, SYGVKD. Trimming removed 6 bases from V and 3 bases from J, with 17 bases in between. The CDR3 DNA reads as TGTGCCATCAGCGAAGACCTCTCCGGAGAAGAGACCCAGTACTTC. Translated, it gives CAISEDLSGEETQYF.

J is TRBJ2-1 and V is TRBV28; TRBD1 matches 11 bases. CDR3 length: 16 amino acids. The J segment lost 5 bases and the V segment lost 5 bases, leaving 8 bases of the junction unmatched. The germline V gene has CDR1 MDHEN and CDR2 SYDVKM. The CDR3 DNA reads TGTGCCAGCAGTGCCCCTCGGACAGGGGGCCACAATGAGCAGTTCTTC. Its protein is CASSAPRTGGHNEQFF.

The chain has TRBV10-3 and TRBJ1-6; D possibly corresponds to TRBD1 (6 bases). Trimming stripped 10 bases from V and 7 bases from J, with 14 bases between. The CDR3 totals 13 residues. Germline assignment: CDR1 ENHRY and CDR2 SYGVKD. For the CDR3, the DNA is TGTGCCACCTCGGACAGACTGAATTCACCCCTCCACTTT. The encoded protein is CATSDRLNSPLHF.

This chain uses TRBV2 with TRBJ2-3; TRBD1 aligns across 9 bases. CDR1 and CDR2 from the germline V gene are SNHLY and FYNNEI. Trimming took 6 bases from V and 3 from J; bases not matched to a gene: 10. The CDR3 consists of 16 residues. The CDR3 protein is CASSLTGGFRTDTQYF. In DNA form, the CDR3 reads TGTGCCAGCAGCCTCACAGGGGGCTTTCGGACAGATACGCAGTATTTT.

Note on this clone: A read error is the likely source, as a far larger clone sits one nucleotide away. CDR3 DNA: TGTGCCGGCAGGCAGGGAATGGAGACCCAGTACTTC. Protein: CAGRQGMETQYF. The V gene is TRBV11-2, the J gene TRBJ2-5; D may be TRBD1 (5 bases). Germline lookup yields CDR1 SGHAT and CDR2 FQNNGV. The CDR3 spans 12 residues.

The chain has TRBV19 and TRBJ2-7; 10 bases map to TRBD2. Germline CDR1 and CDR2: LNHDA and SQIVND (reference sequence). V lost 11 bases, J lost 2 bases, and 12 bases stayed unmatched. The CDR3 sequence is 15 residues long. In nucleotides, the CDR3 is TGTGCCGCAAGAGAGAGCGGGGGGGGTACCTACGAGCAGTACTTC. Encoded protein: CAARESGGGTYEQYF.

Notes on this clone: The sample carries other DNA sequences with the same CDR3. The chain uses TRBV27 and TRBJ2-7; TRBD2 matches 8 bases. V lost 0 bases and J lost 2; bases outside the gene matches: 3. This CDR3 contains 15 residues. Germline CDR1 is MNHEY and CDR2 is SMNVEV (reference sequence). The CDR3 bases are TGTGCCAGCAGTTTATCTTCCGGGAGGGCCTACGAGCAGTACTTC. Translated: CASSLSSGRAYEQYF.

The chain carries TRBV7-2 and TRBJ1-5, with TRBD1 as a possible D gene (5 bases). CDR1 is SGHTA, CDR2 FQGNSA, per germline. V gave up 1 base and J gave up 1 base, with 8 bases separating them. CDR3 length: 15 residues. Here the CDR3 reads CASSLEGASNQPQHF. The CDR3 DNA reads TGTGCCAGCAGCTTAGAAGGGGCCAGCAATCAGCCCCAGCATTTT. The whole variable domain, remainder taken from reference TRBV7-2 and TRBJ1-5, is GAGVSQSPSNKVTEKGKDVELRCDPISGHTALYWYRQSLGQGLEFLIYFQGNSAPDKSGLPSDRFSAERTGGSVSTLTIQRTQQEDSAVYLCASSLEGASNQPQHFGDGTRLSIL.

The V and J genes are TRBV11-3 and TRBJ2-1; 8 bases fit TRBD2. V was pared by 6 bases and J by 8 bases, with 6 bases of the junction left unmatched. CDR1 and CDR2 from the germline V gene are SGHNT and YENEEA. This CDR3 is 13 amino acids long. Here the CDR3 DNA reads TGTGCCAGCAGTACGGGGGGGGCTGATGAGCAGTTCTTC. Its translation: CASSTGGADEQFF.

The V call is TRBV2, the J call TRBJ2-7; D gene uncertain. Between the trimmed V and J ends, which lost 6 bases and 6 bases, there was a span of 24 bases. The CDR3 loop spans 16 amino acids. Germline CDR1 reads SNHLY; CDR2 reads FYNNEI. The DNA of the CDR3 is TGTGCCAGCAGGATCTCGATTGGGTCGGCGAATCCCGAGCAGTACTTC. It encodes CASRISIGSANPEQYF.

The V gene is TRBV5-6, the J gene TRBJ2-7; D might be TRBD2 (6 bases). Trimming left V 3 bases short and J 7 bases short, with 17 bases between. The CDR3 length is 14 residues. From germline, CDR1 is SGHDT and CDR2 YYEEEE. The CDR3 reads CASSSSRVAEEQYF. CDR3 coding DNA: TGTGCCAGCAGCTCTTCGCGGGTAGCGGAAGAGCAGTACTTC.

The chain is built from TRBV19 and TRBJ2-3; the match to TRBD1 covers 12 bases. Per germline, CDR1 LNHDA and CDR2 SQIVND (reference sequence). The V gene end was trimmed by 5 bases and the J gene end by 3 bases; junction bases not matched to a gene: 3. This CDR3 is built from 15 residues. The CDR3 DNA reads TGTGCCAGTAGTGGGGGACAGGGGGCAACAGATACGCAGTATTTT. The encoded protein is CASSGGQGATDTQYF.

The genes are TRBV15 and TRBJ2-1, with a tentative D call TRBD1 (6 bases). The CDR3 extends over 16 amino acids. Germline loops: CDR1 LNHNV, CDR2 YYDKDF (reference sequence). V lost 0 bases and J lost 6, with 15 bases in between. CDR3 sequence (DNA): TGTGCCACCAGCAGAGAAACAGGGACCGGCGGCAATGAGCAGTTCTTC. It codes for CATSRETGTGGNEQFF.

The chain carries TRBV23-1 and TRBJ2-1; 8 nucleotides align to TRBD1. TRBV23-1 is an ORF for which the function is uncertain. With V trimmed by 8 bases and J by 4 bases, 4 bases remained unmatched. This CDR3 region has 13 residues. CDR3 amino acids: CASLQGVYNEQFF. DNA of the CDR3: TGCGCCAGCTTACAGGGGGTATACAATGAGCAGTTCTTC.

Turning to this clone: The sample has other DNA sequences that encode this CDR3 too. The CDR3 is CASSPDRDTEAFF. The CDR3 bases are TGTGCCAGCTCACCCGACAGGGACACTGAAGCTTTCTTT. The rearrangement uses TRBV18 and TRBJ1-1, with 7 bases aligning to TRBD1. J was trimmed by 3 bases and V by 3 bases; bases with no gene match: 1. Germline assignment: CDR1 KGHSH and CDR2 LQKENI. CDR3 length equals 13 residues. The variable domain in full, completed from reference TRBV18 and TRBJ1-1, reads NAGVMQNPRHLVRRRGQEARLRCSPMKGHSHVYWYRQLPEEGLKFMVYLQKENIIDESGMPKERFSAEFPKEGPSILRIQQVVRGDSAAYFCASSPDRDTEAFFGQGTRLTVV.

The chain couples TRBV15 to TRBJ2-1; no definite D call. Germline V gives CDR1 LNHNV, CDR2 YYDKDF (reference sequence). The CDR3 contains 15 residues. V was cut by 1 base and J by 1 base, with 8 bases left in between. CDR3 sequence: CATSRGFGSYNEQFF. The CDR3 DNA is TGTGCCACCAGCAGAGGTTTTGGGTCCTACAATGAGCAGTTCTTC.

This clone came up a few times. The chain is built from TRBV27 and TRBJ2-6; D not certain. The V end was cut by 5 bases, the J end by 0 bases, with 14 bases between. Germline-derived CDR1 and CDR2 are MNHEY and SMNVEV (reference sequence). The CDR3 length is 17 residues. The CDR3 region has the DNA TGTGCCAGCAGTCTGACCGATCGGCCCTCTGGGGCCAACGTCCTGACTTTC. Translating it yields CASSLTDRPSGANVLTF.

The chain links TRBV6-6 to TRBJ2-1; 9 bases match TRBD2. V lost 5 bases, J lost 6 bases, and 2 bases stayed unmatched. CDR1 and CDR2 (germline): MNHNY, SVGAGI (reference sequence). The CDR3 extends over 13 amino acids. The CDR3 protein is CASSRGLANEQFF. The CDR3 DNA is TGTGCCAGCAGTCGGGGACTAGCCAATGAGCAGTTCTTC.

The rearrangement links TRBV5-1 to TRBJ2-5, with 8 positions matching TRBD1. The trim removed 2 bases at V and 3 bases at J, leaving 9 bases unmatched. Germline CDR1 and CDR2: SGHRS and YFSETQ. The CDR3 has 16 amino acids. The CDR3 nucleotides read TGCGCCAGCAGCTTCCGCGGACAGGGACCAGAAGAGACCCAGTACTTC. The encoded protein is CASSFRGQGPEETQYF.

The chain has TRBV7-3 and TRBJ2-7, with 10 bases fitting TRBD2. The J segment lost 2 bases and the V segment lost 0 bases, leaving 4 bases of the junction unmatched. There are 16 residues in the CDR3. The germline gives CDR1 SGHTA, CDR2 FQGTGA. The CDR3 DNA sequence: TGTGCCAGCAGCTTAACGGGAGGACTAGCGGCCTACGAGCAGTACTTC. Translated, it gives CASSLTGGLAAYEQYF.

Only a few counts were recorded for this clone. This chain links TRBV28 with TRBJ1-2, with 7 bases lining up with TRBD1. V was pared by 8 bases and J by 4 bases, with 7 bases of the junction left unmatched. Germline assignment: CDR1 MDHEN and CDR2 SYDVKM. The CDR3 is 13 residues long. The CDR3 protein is CASLTGDSYGYTF. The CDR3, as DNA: TGTGCCAGCCTAACTGGGGACAGCTATGGCTACACCTTC.

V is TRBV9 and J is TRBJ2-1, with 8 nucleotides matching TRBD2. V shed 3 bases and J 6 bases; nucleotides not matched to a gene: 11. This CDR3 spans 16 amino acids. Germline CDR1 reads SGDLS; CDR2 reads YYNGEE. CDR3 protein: CASSAREREIGNEQFF. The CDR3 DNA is TGTGCCAGCAGCGCCCGGGAGCGGGAGATCGGCAATGAGCAGTTCTTC.

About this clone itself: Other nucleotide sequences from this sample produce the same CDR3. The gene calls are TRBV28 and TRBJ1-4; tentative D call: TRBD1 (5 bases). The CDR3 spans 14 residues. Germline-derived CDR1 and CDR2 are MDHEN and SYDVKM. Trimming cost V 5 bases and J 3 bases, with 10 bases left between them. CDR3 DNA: TGTGCCAGCAGTCCTGGGGGTTCTAATGAAAAACTGTTTTTT. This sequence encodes CASSPGGSNEKLFF.

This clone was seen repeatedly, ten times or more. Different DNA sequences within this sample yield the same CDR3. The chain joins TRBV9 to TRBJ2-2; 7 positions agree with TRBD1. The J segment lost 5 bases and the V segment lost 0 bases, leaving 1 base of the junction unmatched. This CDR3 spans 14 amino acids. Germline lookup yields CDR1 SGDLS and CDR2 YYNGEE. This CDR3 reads CASSVEGATGELFF. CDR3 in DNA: TGTGCCAGCAGCGTAGAGGGGGCGACCGGGGAGCTGTTTTTT.

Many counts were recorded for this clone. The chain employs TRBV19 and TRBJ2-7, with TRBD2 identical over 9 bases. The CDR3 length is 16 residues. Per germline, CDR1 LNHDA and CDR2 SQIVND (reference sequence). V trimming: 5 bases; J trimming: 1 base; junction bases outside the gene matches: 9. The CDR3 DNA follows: TGTGCCAGTAGTCGAAGAGCGGGAGGACTATCCTACGAGCAGTACTTC. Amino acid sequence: CASSRRAGGLSYEQYF.

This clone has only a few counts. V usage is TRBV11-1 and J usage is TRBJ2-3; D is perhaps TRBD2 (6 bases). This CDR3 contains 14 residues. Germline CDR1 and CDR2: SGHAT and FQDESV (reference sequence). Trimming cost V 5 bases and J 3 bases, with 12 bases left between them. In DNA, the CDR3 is TGTGCCAGCAGCCCGGGAGAGGAAACAGATACGCAGTATTTT. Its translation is CASSPGEETDTQYF.

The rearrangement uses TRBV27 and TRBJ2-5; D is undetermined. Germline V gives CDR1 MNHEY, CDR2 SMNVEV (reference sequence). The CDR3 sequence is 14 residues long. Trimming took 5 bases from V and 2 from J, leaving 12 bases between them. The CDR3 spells CASSLGSHQETQYF. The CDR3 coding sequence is TGTGCCAGCAGTCTTGGATCACATCAAGAGACCCAGTACTTC.